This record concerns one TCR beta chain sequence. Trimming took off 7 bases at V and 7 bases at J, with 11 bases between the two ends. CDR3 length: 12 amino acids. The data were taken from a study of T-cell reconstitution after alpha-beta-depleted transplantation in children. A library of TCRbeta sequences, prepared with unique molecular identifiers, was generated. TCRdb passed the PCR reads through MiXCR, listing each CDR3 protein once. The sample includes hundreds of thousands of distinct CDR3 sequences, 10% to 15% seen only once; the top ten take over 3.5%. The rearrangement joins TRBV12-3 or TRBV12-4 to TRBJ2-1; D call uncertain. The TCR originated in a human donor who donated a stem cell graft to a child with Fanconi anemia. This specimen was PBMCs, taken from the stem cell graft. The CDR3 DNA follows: TGTGCCAGCAAGGAGACGAGAAATGAGCAGTTCTTC. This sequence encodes CASKETRNEQFF.